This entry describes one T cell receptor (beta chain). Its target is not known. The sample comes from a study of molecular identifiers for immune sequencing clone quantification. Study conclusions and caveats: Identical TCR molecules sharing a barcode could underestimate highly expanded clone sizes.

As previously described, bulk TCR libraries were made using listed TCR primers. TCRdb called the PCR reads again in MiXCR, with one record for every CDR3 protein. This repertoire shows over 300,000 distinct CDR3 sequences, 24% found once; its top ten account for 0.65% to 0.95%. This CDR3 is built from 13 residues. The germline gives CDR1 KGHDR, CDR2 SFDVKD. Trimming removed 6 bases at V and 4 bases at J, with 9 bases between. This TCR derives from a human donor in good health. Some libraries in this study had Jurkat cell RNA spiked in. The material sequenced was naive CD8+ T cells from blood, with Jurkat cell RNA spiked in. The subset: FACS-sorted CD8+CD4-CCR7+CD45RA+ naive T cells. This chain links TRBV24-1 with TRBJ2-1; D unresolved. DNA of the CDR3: TGTGCCACCAGTTCCGCTCCATACAATGAGCAGTTCTTC. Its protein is CATSSAPYNEQFF.